This TCR beta chain was recorded in a study of technical replicates of blood from a handful of donors. The germline V gene encodes CDR1 SGHVS and CDR2 FNYEAQ. The CDR3 length is 16 residues. The ends were cut back, 5 bases at V and 3 bases at J, with 20 bases in the middle. TCRdb's copy holds only in-frame clones and misses some; the assay was immunoSEQ multiplex PCR. The sample holds about 81,000 clones, approximately 97% seen once. The sequence came from a human donor in good health. Sequencing used T cells isolated from PBMCs. The chain has TRBV7-6 and TRBJ2-7, with D perhaps matching TRBD2 (7 bases). The CDR3 DNA reads as TGTGCCAGCAGCCCAGTAGGGAGGGGGGGAGACTACGAGCAGTACTTC. This codes for CASSPVGRGGDYEQYF.